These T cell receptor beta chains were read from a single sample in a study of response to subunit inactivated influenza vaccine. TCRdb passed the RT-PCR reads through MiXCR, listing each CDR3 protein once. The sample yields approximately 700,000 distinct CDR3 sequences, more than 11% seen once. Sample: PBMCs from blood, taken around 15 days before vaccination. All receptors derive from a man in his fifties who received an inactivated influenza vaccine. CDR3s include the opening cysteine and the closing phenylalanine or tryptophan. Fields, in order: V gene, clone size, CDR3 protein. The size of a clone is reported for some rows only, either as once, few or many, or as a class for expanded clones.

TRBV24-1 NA CATSGPAFNEQFF
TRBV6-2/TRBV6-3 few CASSYSLQRTSTDTQYF
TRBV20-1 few CSARLGSLAKNIQYF
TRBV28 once CASSFLLAGQETQYF
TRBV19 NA CASRRIAGGRGNEQFF
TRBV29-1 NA CSVESRQGLYEQYF
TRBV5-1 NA CASKESSSGEQYF
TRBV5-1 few CASSVGPGNSYEQYF
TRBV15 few CATSREANGEQYF
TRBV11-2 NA CASSAGTGPDEQYF
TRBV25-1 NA CASSEPGTKNTEAFF
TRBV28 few CASSLHPPLSYEQYF
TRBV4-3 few CASSQDYGTGGPDTQYF
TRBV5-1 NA CASSLAPEAGELFF
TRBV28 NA CASSFITGTGYAYGYTF
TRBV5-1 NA CASSLGGLAGENTDTQYF
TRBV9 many CASSHERTEAYNEQFF
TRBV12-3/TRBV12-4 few CASSLWTGSGITEAFF
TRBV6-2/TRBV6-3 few CASSQPPGGPSEQYF
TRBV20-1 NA CSARDGGKPSFFYEQYF
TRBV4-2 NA CASSQDGAPHHF
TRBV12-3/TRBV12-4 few CASSLAYGVEKLFF
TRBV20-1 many CSASDPGLAGDNEQFF
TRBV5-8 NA CASSFQGRSYNEQFF
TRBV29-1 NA CSVPDRVYGYTF
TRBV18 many CASSPFELDTQYF
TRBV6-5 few CASSYSSGALEQFF
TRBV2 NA CASSEAYGTRDTDTQYF
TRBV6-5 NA CASSYPTGMGNTGELFF
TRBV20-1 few CSAEQGGTEAFF
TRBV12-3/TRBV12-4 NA CASSPGQRFTGELFF
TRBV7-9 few CASSSPRTYEQYF
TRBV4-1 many CASSQAQGYSYEQYF
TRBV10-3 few CAISAPGVDQPQHF
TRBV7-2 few CASRKGGGSGGEQYF
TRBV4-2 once CASSQRGLAATDTQYF
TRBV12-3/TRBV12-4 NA CASSLGGPEQYF
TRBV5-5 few CASSLTHTPYNEQFF
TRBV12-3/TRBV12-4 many CASSPRNNNEKLFF
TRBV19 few CASSKGLAGIYEQYF
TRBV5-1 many CASSLQGPGNTIYF
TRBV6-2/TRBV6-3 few CASSYWSSGAYNEQFF
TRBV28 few CASSFGFNYGYTF
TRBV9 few CASSGRSLPSYNEQFF
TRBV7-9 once CASSLGVHSYEQYF
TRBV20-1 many CSASQGMSNIQYF
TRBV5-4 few CASSATGQPSGANVLTF
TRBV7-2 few CASSLVTGGPGETQYF
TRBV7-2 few CASSDRTGTGSPLGEF
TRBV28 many CATNYGRSRDIQYF
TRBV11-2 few CASSLTLAGPNEQFF
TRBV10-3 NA CAISVTGGVGEKLFF
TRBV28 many CASSFSGRANEQFF
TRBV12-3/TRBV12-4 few CASSSPYNSPLHF
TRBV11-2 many CASSSGRLVEAFF